The sequence of this T cell receptor beta chain was determined in a study of blood T cell repertoires in COVID-19. Study-level information: The United States, Italy and Spain supplied acute and convalescent COVID-19 samples.

How the authors handled the data: Reference gene primer amplification gave nucleated cell count estimates. Measured with immunoSEQ multiplex PCR; TCRdb has only the in-frame clones, and not every one. The D gene and trimming were derived from the DNA, and the V and J assignments and clone size from that table. In the table there are under 300,000 clones, approximately 87% of which are singletons. Germline V CDR1 and CDR2: SGHVS, FNYEAQ. This CDR3 is built from 15 residues. Of note for this clone: An end of the junction differs from the germline gene, which may be a read error.

The chain carries TRBV7-6 and TRBJ1-1; D possibly corresponds to TRBD1 (6 bases). Sequencing was carried out using peripheral blood. This clonotype originated in a woman aged 25 to 45 with COVID-19, enrolled during active disease. CDR3: CASSLAAGGVWQAFF. CDR3 coding DNA: TGTGCCAGCAGCCTAGCCGCGGGGGGCGTATGGCAAGCTTTCTTT.